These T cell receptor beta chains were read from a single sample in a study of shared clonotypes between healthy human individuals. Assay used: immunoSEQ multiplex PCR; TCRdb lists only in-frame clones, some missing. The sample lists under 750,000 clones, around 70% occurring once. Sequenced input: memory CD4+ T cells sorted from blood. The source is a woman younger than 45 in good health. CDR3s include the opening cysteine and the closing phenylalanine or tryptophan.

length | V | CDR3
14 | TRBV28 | CASSHRGKGEKLFF
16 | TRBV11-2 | CASSKWTSVNTGELFF
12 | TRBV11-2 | CASSSMRALQYF
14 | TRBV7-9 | CASSSGQFYNEQFF
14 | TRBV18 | CASSPNPGPVEQYF
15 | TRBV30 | CAWSVGGASYNEQFF
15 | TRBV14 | CASSQAGLPGNEQFF
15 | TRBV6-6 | CASSLRAGAENIQYF
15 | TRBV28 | CASRRPRTGVGEQYF
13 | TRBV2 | CASSRQSAYEQYF
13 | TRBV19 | CASSIALGETQYF
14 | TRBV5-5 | CASSLGLPTGELFF
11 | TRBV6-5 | CASSYRGVQYF
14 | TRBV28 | CASSIGGFSYEQYF
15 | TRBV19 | CASSDRDRVTYEQYF
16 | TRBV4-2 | CASSHQTSGSTDTQYF
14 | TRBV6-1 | CASSTRGGNTEAFF
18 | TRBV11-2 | CASSLRGLAENYTGELFF
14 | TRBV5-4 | CASSLAGNKNIQYF
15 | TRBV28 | CASSPRPTGIYEQYF
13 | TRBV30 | CACLKGSGDTQYF
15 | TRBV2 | CASSSSLQGGQPQHF
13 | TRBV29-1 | CSARLAGPDTQYF
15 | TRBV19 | CASSQTSGRPNEQFF
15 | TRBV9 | CASSVEGDSLRKQYF
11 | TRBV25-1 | CASSKRETQYF
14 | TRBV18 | CASSTQGRTGELFF
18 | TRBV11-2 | CASSPLRVALDITDTQYF
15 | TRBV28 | CASSDREYRSGEQFF
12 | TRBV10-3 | CAGGREAYEQYF
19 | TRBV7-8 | CASSGRTSGSLSGTDTQYF
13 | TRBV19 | CASSPQSTGELFF
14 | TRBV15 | CATSRDQGGYTIYF
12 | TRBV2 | CASAAEKGTQYF
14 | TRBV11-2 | CASSVRTEKETQYF
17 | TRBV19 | CASSISAARAINQPQHF
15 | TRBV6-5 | CASRPGTGSGNTIYF
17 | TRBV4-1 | CASSQDFPRTRIELAFF
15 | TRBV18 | CASSPNDSGRTEAFF
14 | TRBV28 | CASSPGQVDYGYTF